This T cell receptor beta chain derives from a study of regulatory T cells in long-lasting Graves disease. In the study overall: For a period under 3 months, newly diagnosed Graves' patients had taken antithyroid drugs.

Regarding the study as a whole: Among the persistent patients, some 2,900 public clonotypes were shared, more than the roughly 900 shared among new patients. TRBV28 was favored in persistent disease, as were TRBJ1-2 and TRBJ2-5. Persistent cases of Graves' showed reduced TCR diversity relative to newly diagnosed patients.

With iRepertoire HTBI primers and Arm-PCR of CDR3 regions, TCR beta libraries were built. TCRdb re-derived calls from the multiplex PCR reads in MiXCR, one entry per CDR3 protein. The data hold a few hundred thousand distinct CDR3 sequences, with approximately 13% observed a single time. Deletions cut 3 bases from V and 2 bases from J, with 17 bases between. This CDR3 is built from 15 residues. Germline V gene sequence: CDR1 SQVTM, CDR2 ANQGSEA. The time point: newly diagnosed GD, antithyroid drugs for less than 3 months. The authors made the TCR library using RNA they extracted from PBMCs. In the case of this clonotype: The target antigen is unknown.

Separately, the same data were catalogued under a study of T cells in Graves' hyperthyroidism and ophthalmopathy.

The source material was peripheral blood mononuclear cells (PBMCs), sampled at new diagnosis, from a patient treated with antithyroid drugs. V gene TRBV29-1 combines with J gene TRBJ2-7; D perhaps matches TRBD2 (6 bases). The sequence derives from a man in his thirties or forties with Graves disease. Here the CDR3 reads CSVENGGAPAYEQYF. The CDR3 nucleotides read TGCAGCGTTGAGAATGGAGGGGCCCCTGCCTACGAGCAGTACTTC.